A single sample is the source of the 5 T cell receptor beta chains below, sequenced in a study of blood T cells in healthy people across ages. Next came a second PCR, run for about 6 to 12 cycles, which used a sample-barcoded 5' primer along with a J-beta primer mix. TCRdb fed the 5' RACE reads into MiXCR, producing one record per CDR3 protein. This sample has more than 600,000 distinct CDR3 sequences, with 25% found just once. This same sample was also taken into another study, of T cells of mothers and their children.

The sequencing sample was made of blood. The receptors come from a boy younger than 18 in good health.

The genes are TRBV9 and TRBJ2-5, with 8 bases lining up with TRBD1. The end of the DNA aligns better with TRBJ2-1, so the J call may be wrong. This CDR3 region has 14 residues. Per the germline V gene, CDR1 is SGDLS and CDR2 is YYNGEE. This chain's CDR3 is CASSVGGQANEQFF. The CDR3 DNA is TGTGCCAGCAGCGTAGGGGGACAGGCCAATGAGCAGTTCTTC.

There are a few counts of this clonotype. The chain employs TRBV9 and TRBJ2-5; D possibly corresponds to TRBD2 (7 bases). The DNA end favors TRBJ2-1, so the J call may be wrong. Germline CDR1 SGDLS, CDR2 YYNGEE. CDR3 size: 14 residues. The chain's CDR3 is CASSVEGEGDEQFF. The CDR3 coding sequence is TGTGCCAGCAGCGTAGAGGGGGAGGGGGATGAGCAGTTCTTC.

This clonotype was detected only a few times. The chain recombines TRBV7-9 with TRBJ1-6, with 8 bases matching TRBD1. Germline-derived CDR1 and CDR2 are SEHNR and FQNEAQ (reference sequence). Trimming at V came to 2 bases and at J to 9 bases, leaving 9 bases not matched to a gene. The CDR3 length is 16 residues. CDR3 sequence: CASSLIEGRGPSPLHF. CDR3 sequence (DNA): TGTGCCAGCAGCTTAATCGAGGGCAGGGGGCCTTCACCCCTCCACTTT.

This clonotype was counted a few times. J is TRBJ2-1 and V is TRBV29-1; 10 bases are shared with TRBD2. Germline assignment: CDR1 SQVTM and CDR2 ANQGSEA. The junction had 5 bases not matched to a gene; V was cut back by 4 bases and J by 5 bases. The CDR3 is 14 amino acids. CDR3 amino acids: CSVAGTSDHNEQFF. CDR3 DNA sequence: TGCAGCGTTGCCGGGACTAGCGACCACAATGAGCAGTTCTTC.

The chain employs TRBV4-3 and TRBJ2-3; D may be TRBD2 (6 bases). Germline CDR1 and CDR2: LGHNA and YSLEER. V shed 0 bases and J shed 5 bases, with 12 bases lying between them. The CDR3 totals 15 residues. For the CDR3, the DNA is TGCGCCAGCAGCCAAGATACTAGCAGAGAAGATACGCAGTATTTT. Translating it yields CASSQDTSREDTQYF.